Each of the 4 T cell receptor beta chains below was sequenced from the same sample in a study of shared clonotypes between healthy human individuals. TCRdb keeps only in-frame clones here, not all; method: immunoSEQ multiplex PCR. The sample contains around 1,100,000 clones, 60% to 80% of which appear only once. What was sequenced was memory CD4+ T cells from PBMCs. Subset described: CD45RA-negative fraction. Every receptor here comes from a man aged 18 to 29 in good health. Some clones in this sample may be carry-over from other donors' samples.

Here the CDR3 reads CASSYLLGGGFTDTQYF. For the CDR3, the DNA is TGTGCCAGCAGTTATTTGCTAGGGGGAGGGTTCACAGATACGCAGTATTTT. This chain uses TRBV5-6 with TRBJ2-3; TRBD2 might be the D (7 bases). Germline CDR1 is SGHDT and CDR2 is YYEEEE. The CDR3 length is 17 residues. The V gene lost 5 bases and the J gene lost 2 bases, with 21 bases spanning the gap.

The table lists this clone with a count of one. The chain couples TRBV19 to TRBJ2-7, with D perhaps matching TRBD1 or TRBD2 (5 bases each). The CDR3 has 15 amino acids. Looked up from germline, CDR1 is LNHDA and CDR2 is SQIVND (reference sequence). Trimming took 6 bases from V and 1 from J, leaving 16 bases between them. The CDR3 DNA follows: TGTGCCAGTAGGGAAAGAAGGGACGGATCCTACGAGCAGTACTTC. Amino acid sequence: CASRERRDGSYEQYF.

This sequence joins TRBV5-4 and TRBJ2-1; no firm D call. V shed 0 bases and J shed 2 bases, with 6 bases lying between them. CDR3 length: 14 amino acids. The germline V gene encodes CDR1 SGHNT and CDR2 YYREEE (reference sequence). In DNA, the CDR3 is TGTGCCAGCAGCTTGGTTGGGGCCTACAATGAGCAGTTCTTC. Translation: CASSLVGAYNEQFF.

The J gene is TRBJ2-2, the V gene TRBV5-1; D might be TRBD2 (6 bases). CDR1 and CDR2 (germline): SGHRS, YFSETQ. This CDR3 comprises 16 residues. Trimming removed 5 bases from V and 4 bases from J, with 18 bases in between. The CDR3: CASSPGALASTGELFF. CDR3 nucleotide sequence: TGCGCCAGCAGTCCTGGGGCCCTAGCGTCCACCGGGGAGCTGTTTTTT.